This TCR beta chain came from a study of cytomegalovirus exposure and HLA in healthy donors. Germline V gene lookup returns CDR1 SQVTM and CDR2 ANQGSEA. The CDR3 consists of 13 residues. Between the trimmed V and J ends, which lost 6 bases and 1 base, there was a span of 12 bases. The PCR employed 60 Vbeta primers together with 13 Jbeta primers. Data came from immunoSEQ multiplex PCR; TCRdb stores just in-frame clones and leaves some out. The data show about 160,000 clones, roughly 79% seen once. The genes are TRBV29-1 and TRBJ1-1, with D tentatively TRBD1 (6 bases). The source is a woman between 50 and 59 years old in good health and CMV-seronegative. Input material: PBMCs. The CDR3 loop reads CSVKRGGNTEAFF. CDR3 DNA sequence: TGCAGCGTGAAACGAGGGGGGAACACTGAAGCTTTCTTT.